One sample yielded the 21 T cell receptor beta chains listed below, sequenced in a study of shared clonotypes between healthy human individuals. Naive CD8 cells lacked CD45RO and underwent positive selection for CCR7, leaving out terminally differentiated effector memory CD45RA+ cells. TCRdb's copy holds only in-frame clones and misses some; the assay was immunoSEQ multiplex PCR. The repertoire has roughly 2.1 million clones, about 93% of them found once; the top ten carry 1.5% to 2%. Sequencing was done on a sample of naive CD8+ T cells from PBMCs. The receptors originated from a young man in good health. Some clones in this sample may be carry-over from other donors' samples.

V and J are TRBV9 and TRBJ2-2, with 8 bases lining up with TRBD2. Germline CDR1 is SGDLS and CDR2 is YYNGEE. The CDR3 loop spans 17 amino acids. The V segment lost 4 bases and the J segment 6 bases; nucleotides outside the gene matches: 14. CDR3 amino acids: CASSSTRTSRRAGELFF. The CDR3 nucleotides are TGTGCCAGCAGCTCAACAAGGACTAGCCGACGGGCCGGGGAGCTGTTTTTT. The variable domain in full, with the rest retrieved from reference TRBV9 and TRBJ2-2, is DSGVTQTPKHLITATGQRVTLRCSPRSGDLSVYWYQQSLDQGLQFLIQYYNGEERAKGNILERFSAQQFPDLHSELNLSSLELGDSALYFCASSSTRTSRRAGELFFGEGSRLTVL.

The genes are TRBV13 and TRBJ1-2, with D perhaps TRBD1 (5 bases). V lost 6 bases to trimming and J lost 6 bases, with 5 bases between them. The germline V gene encodes CDR1 PRHDT and CDR2 FYEKMQ (reference sequence). The CDR3 contains 10 residues. CDR3 residues: CASRGDGYTF. The CDR3 DNA reads TGTGCCAGCAGGGGGGATGGCTACACCTTC.

Remarks on this clone: An end of the junction differs from the germline gene, which may be a read error. The chain recombines TRBV27 with TRBJ1-2, with a tentative D call TRBD1 (5 bases). Per the germline V gene, CDR1 is MNHEY and CDR2 is SMNVEV (reference sequence). The CDR3 is 12 amino acids. Here the CDR3 reads CASSLRGGTLAF. CDR3 DNA sequence: TGTGCCAGCAGTCTTCGAGGAGGGACTTTGGCCTTC.

A word on this clone: Germline is not matched at one junction end, which may reflect a read error. This sequence joins TRBV13 and TRBJ2-7; TRBD1 agrees at 8 bases. CDR3 size: 14 residues. The germline CDR1 and CDR2 sequences are PRHDT and FYEKMQ (reference sequence). This CDR3 reads CASSSDRDSHEQYF. CDR3 DNA: TGTGCCAGCAGTTCGGACAGGGACTCCCACGAGCAGTACTTC. The full variable domain, completed using reference TRBV13 and TRBJ2-7, is AAGVIQSPRHLIKEKRETATLKCYPIPRHDTVYWYQQGPGQDPQFLISFYEKMQSDKGSIPDRFSAQQFSDYHSELNMSSLELGDSALYFCASSSDRDSHEQYFGPGTRLTVT.

This clone appeared once. The chain couples TRBV7-3 to TRBJ2-1, with 14 bases that match TRBD2. The J segment lost 9 bases and the V segment lost 5 bases, leaving 6 bases of the junction unmatched. CDR3 length: 15 amino acids. Per the germline V gene, CDR1 is SGHTA and CDR2 is FQGTGA. The CDR3 coding sequence is TGTGCCAGCAGCCCCGGGACTAGCGGGAGCAGTGAGCAGTTCTTC. Translation gives CASSPGTSGSSEQFF.

This clone was picked up one time. The chain links TRBV2 to TRBJ2-7; D is perhaps TRBD1 (6 bases). The CDR3 runs 17 residues. The germline V and J ends were trimmed by 3 bases and 1 base, with 19 bases remaining between them. Looked up from germline, CDR1 is SNHLY and CDR2 is FYNNEI. CDR3 bases: TGTGCCAGCAGTGAGGGTCTTACAGGGTTTGCGTCCTACGAGCAGTACTTC. Protein sequence: CASSEGLTGFASYEQYF. Looking up the rest from reference TRBV2 and TRBJ2-7 gives the full variable domain: EPEVTQTPSHQVTQMGQEVILRCVPISNHLYFYWYRQILGQKVEFLVSFYNNEISEKSEIFDDQFSVERPDGSNFTLKIRSTKLEDSAMYFCASSEGLTGFASYEQYFGPGTRLTVT.

The J gene is TRBJ1-4, the V gene TRBV7-8, with D perhaps TRBD1 (5 bases). CDR1 is SGHVS, CDR2 FQNEAQ, per germline. This CDR3 is built from 15 residues. The V end was cut by 0 bases, the J end by 7 bases, with 12 bases between. The CDR3 reads CASSLAGGLGEKLFF. The CDR3 nucleotides are TGTGCCAGCAGCTTAGCGGGGGGGTTGGGTGAAAAACTGTTTTTT.

The J gene is TRBJ2-2, the V gene TRBV2, with D possibly being TRBD1 (6 bases). Trimming left V 7 bases short and J 1 base short, with 22 bases between. This CDR3 region has 18 residues. Per germline, CDR1 SNHLY and CDR2 FYNNEI. The CDR3 protein is CASKKTGLPRKNTGELFF. The CDR3 region has the DNA TGTGCCAGCAAGAAAACAGGGCTACCGAGAAAGAACACCGGGGAGCTGTTTTTT.

V gene TRBV13 combines with J gene TRBJ2-4; the D is unclear. In germline, CDR1 is PRHDT, CDR2 FYEKMQ (reference sequence). Trimming removed 5 bases from V and 0 bases from J, with 11 bases in between. The CDR3 length is 15 residues. CDR3 in amino acids: CASSLEVGAKNIQYF. As DNA, the CDR3 is TGTGCCAGCAGCCTAGAGGTTGGAGCCAAAAACATTCAGTACTTC. Full variable domain (rest looked up from reference TRBV13 and TRBJ2-4): AAGVIQSPRHLIKEKRETATLKCYPIPRHDTVYWYQQGPGQDPQFLISFYEKMQSDKGSIPDRFSAQQFSDYHSELNMSSLELGDSALYFCASSLEVGAKNIQYFGAGTRLSVL.

This clone has a single count. The rearrangement joins TRBV7-2 to TRBJ2-2; D might be TRBD1 (5 bases). V was shortened by 2 bases and J by 0 bases, with 13 bases between the two germline ends. The CDR3 extends over 17 amino acids. Germline CDR1 and CDR2: SGHTA and FQGNSA. The CDR3 here is CASSLLGTGPNTGELFF. The CDR3 DNA reads TGTGCCAGCAGCTTATTGGGTACAGGACCGAACACCGGGGAGCTGTTTTTT.

Only one count was recorded for this clone. The V and J genes are TRBV11-1 and TRBJ2-7; TRBD1 matches at 8 bases. CDR3 length equals 15 residues. J gave up 5 bases and V 1 base, and 7 bases lay outside the gene matches. CDR1 and CDR2 from the germline V gene are SGHAT and FQDESV (reference sequence). The CDR3 here is CASSLVQGAPHEQYF. The DNA of the CDR3 is TGTGCCAGCAGCTTAGTGCAGGGGGCGCCCCACGAGCAGTACTTC.

This sequence joins TRBV19 and TRBJ1-2, with TRBD1 matching 7 bases. Trimming cost V 10 bases and J 3 bases; bases outside gene matches: 5. From germline, CDR1 is LNHDA and CDR2 SQIVND (reference sequence). The length of the CDR3 is 12 residues. CDR3 in amino acids: CATLGTDYGYTF. In nucleotides, the CDR3 is TGTGCCACCCTCGGGACAGACTATGGCTACACCTTC. The full variable domain, with the rest looked up from reference TRBV19 and TRBJ1-2, is DGGITQSPKYLFRKEGQNVTLSCEQNLNHDAMYWYRQDPGQGLRLIYYSQIVNDFQKGDIAEGYSVSREKKESFPLTVTSAQKNPTAFYLCATLGTDYGYTFGSGTRLTVV.

A note on this clone: Additional DNA sequences in this sample encode the identical CDR3. This chain joins TRBV11-2 and TRBJ2-7; no reliable D call. The germline V gene encodes CDR1 SGHAT and CDR2 FQNNGV. V lost 1 base to trimming and J lost 1 base, with 5 bases between them. The CDR3 covers 13 residues. The CDR3 nucleotides are TGTGCCAGCAGCTTAGGAGGTTCCTACGAGCAGTACTTC. Protein product: CASSLGGSYEQYF.

The chain has TRBV7-6 and TRBJ2-3, with D tentatively TRBD2 (5 bases). CDR1 and CDR2 (germline): SGHVS, FNYEAQ. CDR3 length: 14 residues. The germline V and J ends were trimmed by 4 bases and 1 base, with 9 bases remaining between them. Written as DNA, the CDR3 is TGTGCCAGCAGCTCCGGACTGGGCACAGATACGCAGTATTTT. Translating gives CASSSGLGTDTQYF.

The gene calls are TRBV27 and TRBJ2-1; 7 bases are shared with TRBD1. V lost 10 bases and J lost 3; bases outside the gene matches: 6. This CDR3 is built from 13 residues. Germline V CDR1 and CDR2: MNHEY, SMNVEV (reference sequence). The CDR3 reads CATGTANYNEQFF. CDR3 nucleotides: TGTGCCACCGGGACAGCGAACTACAATGAGCAGTTCTTC.

J is TRBJ2-7 and V is TRBV2; the match to TRBD2 covers 9 bases. After removal of 7 bases from V and 2 bases from J, the junction contained 6 bases not matched to a gene. The CDR3 consists of 14 residues. Germline V gives CDR1 SNHLY, CDR2 FYNNEI. The CDR3 reads CASKTSGGAYEQYF. The CDR3 DNA is TGTGCCAGCAAGACTAGCGGAGGCGCCTACGAGCAGTACTTC.

The chain recombines TRBV2 with TRBJ1-2; the match to TRBD1 covers 7 bases. Germline V gene data show CDR1 as SNHLY and CDR2 as FYNNEI. The CDR3 loop spans 13 amino acids. Trimming cost V 10 bases and J 4 bases; bases outside gene matches: 9. The CDR3 nucleotides are TGTGCCAACCCAGGGGGGACGGGCTATGGCTACACCTTC. This translates into CANPGGTGYGYTF. The full variable domain, completed using reference TRBV2 and TRBJ1-2, is EPEVTQTPSHQVTQMGQEVILRCVPISNHLYFYWYRQILGQKVEFLVSFYNNEISEKSEIFDDQFSVERPDGSNFTLKIRSTKLEDSAMYFCANPGGTGYGYTFGSGTRLTVV.

This clone was observed a handful of times. The gene calls are TRBV2 and TRBJ1-1; D is uncertain. Germline CDR1 is SNHLY and CDR2 is FYNNEI. V lost 3 bases and J 3 bases, leaving 8 bases between the germline ends. This CDR3 comprises 13 residues. CDR3 region: CASSDYKYTEAFF. As DNA, the CDR3 is TGTGCCAGCAGTGATTATAAGTACACTGAAGCTTTCTTT.

The V call is TRBV18, the J call TRBJ2-7, with D possibly being TRBD2 (6 bases). The CDR3 has 14 amino acids. Trimming shortened V by 2 bases and J by 4 bases, and 12 bases separated the two germline ends. Germline loops: CDR1 KGHSH, CDR2 LQKENI. CDR3 nucleotides: TGTGCCAGCTCACCAATCGGGAGATCATACGAGCAGTACTTC. It specifies CASSPIGRSYEQYF.

The J gene is TRBJ2-7, the V gene TRBV5-1; 7 bases are a match to TRBD2. From germline, CDR1 is SGHRS and CDR2 YFSETQ. The V and J ends lost 4 bases and 3 bases, in that order; junction bases with no gene match: 7. The CDR3 totals 14 residues. The DNA for the CDR3 is TGCGCCAGCAGCCTAACTAGCGCACGCTACGAGCAGTACTTC. Translated: CASSLTSARYEQYF.

This clone has a count of ten or more. The V call is TRBV11-2, the J call TRBJ2-5; D remains ambiguous. V was shortened by 0 bases and J by 5 bases, with 4 bases between the two germline ends. Germline values: CDR1 SGHAT, CDR2 FQNNGV. This CDR3 region has 12 residues. The CDR3 spells CASSLESETQYF. CDR3 bases: TGTGCCAGCAGCTTAGAATCTGAGACCCAGTACTTC.